These 12 T cell receptor beta chains came from one sample sequenced in a study of blood T cells in healthy people across ages (dated by TCRdb to the mid-2010s). Receptors were amplified or captured by 5' RACE. The instrument given in TCRdb is Illumina HiSeq 2500. A second PCR of roughly 7 to 12 cycles was run with a J-beta primer mix and a sample-barcoded 5' primer. Clones were called with MiXCR by TCRdb after fastp trimmed the public reads at Q25, and only in-frame beta chains were retained. Every distinct CDR3 protein forms one entry, paired with its most common genes and DNA. Here the sample has roughly 1,300,000 distinct CDR3 sequences; 59% occur a single time. In total, the top ten clones hold about 6.7% of the sample. Source material: blood. The source is a man aged 18 to 35 in good health.

The CDR3 protein is CASSLGQIYDSYEQYF. The CDR3 region has the DNA TGCGCCAGCAGCCTGGGACAGATATATGACTCCTACGAGCAGTACTTC. The chain has TRBV4-1 and TRBJ2-7; 7 nucleotides match TRBD1. This CDR3 comprises 16 residues. V lost 4 bases to trimming and J lost 0 bases; unmatched junction nucleotides: 9. Germline loops: CDR1 MGHRA, CDR2 YSYEKL.

Regarding this clonotype: This may stem from a read error, because a much larger clone lies one nucleotide away. The chain links TRBV7-9 to TRBJ2-7, with D perhaps assigned TRBD1 or TRBD2 (5 bases each). The CDR3 consists of 14 residues. Germline CDR1 and CDR2: SEHNR and FQNEAQ (reference sequence). Trimming removed 1 base at V and 2 bases at J, with 9 bases between. Written as DNA, the CDR3 is TGTGCCAGCAGCTTAGTACAGGAGGCCTACGAGCAGTACTTC. This encodes CASSLVQEAYEQYF.

The chain joins TRBV7-2 to TRBJ2-3; D unclear. CDR1 SGHTA and CDR2 FQGNSA come from the germline V gene. The CDR3 contains 13 residues. The V end lost 1 base, the J end lost 7 bases, and 9 bases lay between the germline ends. The CDR3 region is CASSLVRPNTQYF. The CDR3 coding sequence is TGTGCCAGCAGCTTAGTCCGGCCGAATACGCAGTATTTT.

The sample holds a few counts of this clonotype. The V gene is TRBV29-1, the J gene TRBJ2-1, with D unresolved. CDR3 length equals 10 residues. Trimming removed 8 bases from V and 7 bases from J, with 9 bases in between. CDR1 and CDR2 from the germline V gene are SQVTM and ANQGSEA. The CDR3 is CSSVRNEQFF. In nucleotides, the CDR3 is TGCAGCTCGGTAAGAAATGAGCAGTTCTTC.

V usage is TRBV27 and J usage is TRBJ1-4; D might be TRBD1 (5 bases). This CDR3 has 16 amino acids. CDR1 MNHEY and CDR2 SMNVEV come from the germline V gene (reference sequence). The V and J ends lost 2 bases and 0 bases respectively, with 10 bases between them. CDR3 in DNA: TGTGCCAGCAGTTTACGACAGCCCGCAACTAATGAAAAACTGTTTTTT. This encodes CASSLRQPATNEKLFF. Using reference TRBV27 and TRBJ1-4 for the parts outside the CDR3, the full variable domain is EAQVTQNPRYLITVTGKKLTVTCSQNMNHEYMSWYRQDPGLGLRQIYYSMNVEVTDKGDVPEGYKVSRKEKRNFPLILESPSPNQTSLYFCASSLRQPATNEKLFFGSGTQLSVL.

The gene calls are TRBV3-1 and TRBJ2-7; D assignment may be TRBD1 or TRBD2 (5 bases each). V lost 0 bases and J lost 2, with 8 bases in between. Germline CDR1 is LGHDT and CDR2 is YNNKEL (reference sequence). CDR3 length: 14 residues. The CDR3: CASSQDGTPYEQYF. In DNA form, the CDR3 reads TGTGCCAGCAGCCAAGACGGGACGCCCTACGAGCAGTACTTC.

The V and J genes are TRBV5-1 and TRBJ2-5; unclear D gene. Between the trimmed V and J ends, which lost 0 bases and 0 bases, there was a span of 15 bases. Per germline, CDR1 SGHRS and CDR2 YFSETQ. This CDR3 has 17 amino acids. The CDR3 loop is CASSLGGRSAYQETQYF. CDR3 coding DNA: TGCGCCAGCAGCTTGGGCGGTCGTTCCGCTTACCAAGAGACCCAGTACTTC.

The V gene is TRBV14, the J gene TRBJ2-5, with 7 bases that match TRBD1. The J call may be incorrect, as the DNA end agrees better with TRBJ2-7. The CDR3 spans 13 residues. CDR1 is SGHDN and CDR2 is FVKESK in the germline V gene. In nucleotides, the CDR3 is TGTGCCAGCAGCCACAACAGGGGAAACGAGCAGTACTTC. Its protein is CASSHNRGNEQYF.

There are a few counts of this clonotype. V usage is TRBV4-1 and J usage is TRBJ2-3, with D possibly matching TRBD1 (6 bases). This CDR3 region has 16 residues. The germline V gene has CDR1 MGHRA and CDR2 YSYEKL. Trimming pared 2 bases from V and 0 bases from J, leaving 12 bases between. CDR3: CASSQNFGQSTDTQYF. CDR3 DNA: TGCGCCAGCAGCCAAAATTTCGGACAGAGCACAGATACGCAGTATTTT.

The chain recombines TRBV15 with TRBJ2-1; maybe TRBD1 (6 bases). This CDR3 contains 14 residues. V lost 5 bases and J lost 8, with 16 bases in between. Per germline, CDR1 LNHNV and CDR2 YYDKDF (reference sequence). CDR3 amino acids: CATSVLYRADEQFF. CDR3 in DNA: TGTGCCACCAGCGTACTATACAGGGCGGATGAGCAGTTCTTC. Looking up the rest from reference TRBV15 and TRBJ2-1 gives the full variable domain: DAMVIQNPRYQVTQFGKPVTLSCSQTLNHNVMYWYQQKSSQAPKLLFHYYDKDFNNEADTPDNFQSRRPNTSFCFLDIRSPGLGDTAMYLCATSVLYRADEQFFGPGTRLTVL.

In the case of this clonotype: This clone may be a read error of a much larger clone one base away. The CDR3 protein is CASSPIRTTGGLGCTF. The CDR3 DNA reads TGTGCCAGCAGTCCTATACGAACGACAGGGGGCCTAGGCTGCACCTTC. V and J are TRBV2 and TRBJ1-2, with 10 nucleotides matching TRBD1. Germline values: CDR1 SNHLY, CDR2 FYNNEI. The CDR3 covers 16 residues. Full variable domain (remainder filled in from reference TRBV2 and TRBJ1-2): EPEVTQTPSHQVTQMGQEVILRCVPISNHLYFYWYRQILGQKVEFLVSFYNNEISEKSEIFDDQFSVERPDGSNFTLKIRSTKLEDSAMYFCASSPIRTTGGLGCTFGSGTRLTVV.

This chain links TRBV29-1 with TRBJ2-7; perhaps TRBD2 as D (7 bases). The V end lost 6 bases, the J end lost 5 bases, and 17 bases lay between the germline ends. Germline V CDR1 and CDR2: SQVTM, ANQGSEA. The CDR3 length is 13 residues. CDR3 sequence (DNA): TGCAGCGTCGGGGGGCAAAACCTCAACGAGCAGTACTTC. Translating it yields CSVGGQNLNEQYF.